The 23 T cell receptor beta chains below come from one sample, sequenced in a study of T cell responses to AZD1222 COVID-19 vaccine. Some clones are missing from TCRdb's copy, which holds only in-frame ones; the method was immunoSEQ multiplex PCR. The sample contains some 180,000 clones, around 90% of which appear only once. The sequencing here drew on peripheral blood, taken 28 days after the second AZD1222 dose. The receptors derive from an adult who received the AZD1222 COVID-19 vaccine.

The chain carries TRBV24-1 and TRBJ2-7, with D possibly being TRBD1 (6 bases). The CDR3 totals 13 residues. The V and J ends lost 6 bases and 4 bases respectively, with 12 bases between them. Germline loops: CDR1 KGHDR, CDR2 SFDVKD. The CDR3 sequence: CATSHRVWYEQYF. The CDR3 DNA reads TGTGCCACCAGTCACAGGGTATGGTACGAGCAGTACTTC.

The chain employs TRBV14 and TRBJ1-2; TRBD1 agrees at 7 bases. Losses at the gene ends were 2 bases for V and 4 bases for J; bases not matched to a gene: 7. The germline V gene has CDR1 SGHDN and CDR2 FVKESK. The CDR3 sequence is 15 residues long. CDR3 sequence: CASSQNRDSFYGYTF. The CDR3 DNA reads TGTGCCAGCAGCCAAAACCGGGACAGTTTCTATGGCTACACCTTC.

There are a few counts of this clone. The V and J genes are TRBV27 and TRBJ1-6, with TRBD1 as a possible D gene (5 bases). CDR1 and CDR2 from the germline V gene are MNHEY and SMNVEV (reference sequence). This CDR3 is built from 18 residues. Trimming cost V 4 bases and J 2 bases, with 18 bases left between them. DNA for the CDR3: TGTGCCAGCAGTTATTCAGGGCTTAGGAGAACCTATAATTCACCCCTCCACTTT. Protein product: CASSYSGLRRTYNSPLHF.

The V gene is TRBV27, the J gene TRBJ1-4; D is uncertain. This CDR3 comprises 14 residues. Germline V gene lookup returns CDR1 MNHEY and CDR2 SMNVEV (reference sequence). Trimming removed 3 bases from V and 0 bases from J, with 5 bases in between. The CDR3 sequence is CASSLVATNEKLFF. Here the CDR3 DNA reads TGTGCCAGCAGTTTGGTAGCAACTAATGAAAAACTGTTTTTT.

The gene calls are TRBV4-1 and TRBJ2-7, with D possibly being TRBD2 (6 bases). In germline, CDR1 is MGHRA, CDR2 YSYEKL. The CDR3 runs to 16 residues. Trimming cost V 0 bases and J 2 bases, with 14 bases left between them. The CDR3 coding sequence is TGCGCCAGCAGCCAAGAAGTCGGGGGTCCCACCTACGAGCAGTACTTC. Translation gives CASSQEVGGPTYEQYF.

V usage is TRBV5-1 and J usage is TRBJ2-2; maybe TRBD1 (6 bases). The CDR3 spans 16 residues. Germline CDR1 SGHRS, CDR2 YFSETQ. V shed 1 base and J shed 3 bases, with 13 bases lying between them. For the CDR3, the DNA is TGCGCCAGCAGCTTGAGGTCAGGGGCGGACACCGGGGAGCTGTTTTTT. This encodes CASSLRSGADTGELFF.

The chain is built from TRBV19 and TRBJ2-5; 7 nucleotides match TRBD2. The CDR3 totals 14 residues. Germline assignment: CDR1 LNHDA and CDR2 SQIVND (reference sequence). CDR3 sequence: CATRVGGDQETQYF. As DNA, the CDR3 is TGTGCAACTAGGGTGGGAGGGGATCAAGAGACCCAGTACTTC.

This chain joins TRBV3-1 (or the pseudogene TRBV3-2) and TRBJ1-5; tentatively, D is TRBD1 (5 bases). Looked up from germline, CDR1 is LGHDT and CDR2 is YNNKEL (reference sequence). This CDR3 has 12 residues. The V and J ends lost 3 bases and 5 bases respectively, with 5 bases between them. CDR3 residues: CASSQGDQPQHF. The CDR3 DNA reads TGTGCCAGCAGCCAGGGGGATCAGCCCCAGCATTTT.

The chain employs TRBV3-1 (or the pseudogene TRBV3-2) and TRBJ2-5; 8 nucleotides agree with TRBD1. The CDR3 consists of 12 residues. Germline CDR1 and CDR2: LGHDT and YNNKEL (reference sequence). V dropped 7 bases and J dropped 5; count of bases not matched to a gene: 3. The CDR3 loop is CASTGGGETQYF. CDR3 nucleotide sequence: TGTGCCAGCACAGGGGGCGGTGAGACCCAGTACTTC.

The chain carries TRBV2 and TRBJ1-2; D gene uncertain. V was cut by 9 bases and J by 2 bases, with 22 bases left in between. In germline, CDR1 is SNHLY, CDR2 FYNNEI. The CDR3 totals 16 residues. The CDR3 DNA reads TGTGCCAGGTCGGTGGACTTTGCGGGAAACAACTATGGCTACACCTTC. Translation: CARSVDFAGNNYGYTF.

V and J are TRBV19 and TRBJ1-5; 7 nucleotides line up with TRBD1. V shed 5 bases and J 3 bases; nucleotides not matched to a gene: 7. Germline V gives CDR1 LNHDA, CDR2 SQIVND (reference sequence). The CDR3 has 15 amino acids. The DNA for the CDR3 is TGTGCCAGTAGTCTGGACAGGCCCGACAATCAGCCCCAGCATTTT. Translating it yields CASSLDRPDNQPQHF.

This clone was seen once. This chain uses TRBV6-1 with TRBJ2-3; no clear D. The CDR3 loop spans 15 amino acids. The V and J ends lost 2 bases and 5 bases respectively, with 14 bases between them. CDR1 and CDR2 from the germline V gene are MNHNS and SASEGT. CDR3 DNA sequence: TGTGCCAGCAGTGAACTCTTTTCGGAGAAAGATACGCAGTATTTT. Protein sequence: CASSELFSEKDTQYF.

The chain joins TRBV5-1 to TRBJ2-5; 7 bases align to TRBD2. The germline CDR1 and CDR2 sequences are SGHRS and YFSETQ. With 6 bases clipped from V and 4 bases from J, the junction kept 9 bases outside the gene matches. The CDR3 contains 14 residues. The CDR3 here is CASTPKGRGETQYF. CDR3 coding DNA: TGCGCCAGCACCCCCAAGGGGAGGGGAGAGACCCAGTACTTC.

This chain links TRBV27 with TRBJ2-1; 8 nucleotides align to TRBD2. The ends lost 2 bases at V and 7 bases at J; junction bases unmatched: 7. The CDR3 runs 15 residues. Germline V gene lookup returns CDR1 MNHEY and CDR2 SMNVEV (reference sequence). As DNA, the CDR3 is TGTGCCAGCAGTTTACAGGCGGGGGGACTAAATGAGCAGTTCTTC. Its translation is CASSLQAGGLNEQFF.

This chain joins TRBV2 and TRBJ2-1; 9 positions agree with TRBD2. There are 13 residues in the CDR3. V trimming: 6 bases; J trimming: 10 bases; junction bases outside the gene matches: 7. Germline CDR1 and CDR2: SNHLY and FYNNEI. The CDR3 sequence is CASRVSGSYEQFF. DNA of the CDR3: TGTGCCAGCAGAGTTAGCGGGAGTTACGAGCAGTTCTTC.

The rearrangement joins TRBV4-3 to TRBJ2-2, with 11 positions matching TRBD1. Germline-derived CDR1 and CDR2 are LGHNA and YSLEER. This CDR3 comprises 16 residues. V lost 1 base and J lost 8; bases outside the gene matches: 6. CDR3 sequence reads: CASSQAGTGGTGELFF. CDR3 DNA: TGCGCCAGCAGCCAAGCCGGGACAGGGGGTACAGGGGAGCTGTTTTTT.

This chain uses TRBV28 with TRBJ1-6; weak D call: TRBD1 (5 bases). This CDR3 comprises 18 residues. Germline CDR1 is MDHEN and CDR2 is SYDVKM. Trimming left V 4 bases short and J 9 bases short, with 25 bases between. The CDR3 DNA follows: TGTGCCAGCAGTTCCCTGGACATACGTTTTAATCGTGTTTCACCCCTCCACTTT. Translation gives CASSSLDIRFNRVSPLHF. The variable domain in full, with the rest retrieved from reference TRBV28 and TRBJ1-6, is DVKVTQSSRYLVKRTGEKVFLECVQDMDHENMFWYRQDPGLGLRLIYFSYDVKMKEKGDIPEGYSVSREKKERFSLILESASTNQTSMYLCASSSLDIRFNRVSPLHFGNGTRLTVT.

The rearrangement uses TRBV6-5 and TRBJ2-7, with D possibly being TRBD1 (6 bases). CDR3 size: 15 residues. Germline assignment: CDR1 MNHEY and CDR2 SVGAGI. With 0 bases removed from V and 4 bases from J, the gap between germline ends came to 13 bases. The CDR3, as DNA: TGTGCCAGCAGTTACTCGAATGGGGGCCCATACGAGCAGTACTTC. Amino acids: CASSYSNGGPYEQYF.

CDR3 protein: CAWSVRSTQYF. The CDR3 DNA reads as TGTGCCTGGAGCGTAAGGTCGACCCAGTACTTC. V and J are TRBV30 and TRBJ2-5; unclear D gene. CDR3 length: 11 residues. V was cut by 3 bases and J by 7 bases, with 9 bases left in between. CDR1 GTSNPN and CDR2 SVGIG come from the germline V gene (reference sequence).

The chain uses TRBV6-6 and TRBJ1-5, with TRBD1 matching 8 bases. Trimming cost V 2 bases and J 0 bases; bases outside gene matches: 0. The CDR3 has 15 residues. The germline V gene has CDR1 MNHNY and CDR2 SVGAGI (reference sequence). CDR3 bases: TGTGCCAGCAGTTACGGACAGGGTAGCAATCAGCCCCAGCATTTT. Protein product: CASSYGQGSNQPQHF.

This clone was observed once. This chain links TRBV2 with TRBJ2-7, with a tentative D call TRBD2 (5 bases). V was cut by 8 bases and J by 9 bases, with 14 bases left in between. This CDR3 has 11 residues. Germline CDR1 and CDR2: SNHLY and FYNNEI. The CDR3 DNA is TGTGCCAGCTCCGGGAAAAAGGGGCAGTACTTC. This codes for CASSGKKGQYF. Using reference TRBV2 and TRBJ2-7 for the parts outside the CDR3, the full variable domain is EPEVTQTPSHQVTQMGQEVILRCVPISNHLYFYWYRQILGQKVEFLVSFYNNEISEKSEIFDDQFSVERPDGSNFTLKIRSTKLEDSAMYFCASSGKKGQYFGPGTRLTVT.

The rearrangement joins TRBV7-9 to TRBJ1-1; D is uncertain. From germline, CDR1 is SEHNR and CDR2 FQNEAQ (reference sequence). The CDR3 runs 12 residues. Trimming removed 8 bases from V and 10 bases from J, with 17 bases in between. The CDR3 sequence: CASAKESLGAFF. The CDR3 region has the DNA TGTGCCAGCGCAAAAGAGAGCTTGGGAGCTTTCTTT.

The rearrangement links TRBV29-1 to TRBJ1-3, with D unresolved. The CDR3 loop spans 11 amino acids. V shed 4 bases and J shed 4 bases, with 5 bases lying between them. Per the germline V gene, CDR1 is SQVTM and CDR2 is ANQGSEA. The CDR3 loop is CSVVRGNTIYF. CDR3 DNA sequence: TGCAGCGTTGTGCGGGGAAACACCATATATTTT. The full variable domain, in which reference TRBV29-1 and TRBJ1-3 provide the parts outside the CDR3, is SAVISQKPSRDICQRGTSLTIQCQVDSQVTMMFWYRQQPGQSLTLIATANQGSEATYESGFVIDKFPISRPNLTFSTLTVSNMSPEDSSIYLCSVVRGNTIYFGEGSWLTVV.